This is a list of T cell receptor beta chains from one sample in a study of blood T cell repertoires in COVID-19. Sequenced by immunoSEQ multiplex PCR; TCRdb stores in-frame clones only, minus some. The sample yields approximately 360,000 clones, around 83% seen once. What was sequenced was PBMCs or T cells enriched from blood (not recorded which). The receptors stem from a woman aged 45 to 65 who had recovered from COVID-19. The CDR3 runs from the conserved cysteine through the conserved F or W. The D gene is left open where the match is weak. The size entry is marked missing in some rows and otherwise reads once, few, many or a size class.

TRBJ2-3 TRBV4-1 once 17 TRBD2 TGCGCCAGCAAAGGGACTAGCGGGGGCCTAGGCACAGATACGCAGTATTTT CASKGTSGGLGTDTQYF
TRBJ2-3 TRBV11-2 . 17 TRBD2 TGTGCCAGCAGCCCCCCTCCGGGCGGGAGGGCCCTGGATACGCAGTATTTT CASSPPPGGRALDTQYF
TRBJ1-1 TRBV6-5 . 14 TRBD1 TGTGCCAGCAGACCTACAGGGGTGAACACTGAAGCTTTCTTT CASRPTGVNTEAFF
TRBJ2-3 TRBV9 . 14 . TGTGCCAGCAGCGTGGCGGGGAACACAGATACGCAGTATTTT CASSVAGNTDTQYF
TRBJ2-1 TRBV27 . 17 TRBD2 TGTGCCAGCAGTGTCAATAGAGCGGGGAGCTCCTACAATGAGCAGTTCTTC CASSVNRAGSSYNEQFF
TRBJ1-4 TRBV30 . 11 . TGTGCCTGGGGGCGGTCAGAAAAACTGTTTTTT CAWGRSEKLFF
TRBJ2-7 TRBV6-5 . 14 . TGTGCCAGCACCAAGACTTTAAGCTCCTACGAGCAGTACTTC CASTKTLSSYEQYF
TRBJ2-3 TRBV4-3 . 18 . TGCGCCAGCAGCCTTGCCGTCGGGTCAGCGGGCTGGGGAGATACGCAGTATTTT CASSLAVGSAGWGDTQYF
TRBJ2-1 TRBV6-5 . 11 TRBD1 TGTGCCAGCAGTAACGGACAGGGCCAATTCTTC CASSNGQGQFF
TRBJ1-3 TRBV28 . 14 TRBD1 TGTGCCAGTAGACAGGGGTCCTCTGGAAACACCATATATTTT CASRQGSSGNTIYF
TRBJ1-2 TRBV10-3 once 14 . TGTGCCATCAGTGAGTCATCAGGGGCAAATGGCTACACCTTC CAISESSGANGYTF
TRBJ1-1 TRBV7-8 . 15 . TGTGCCAGCACATCAGGGTGGGGGGTGAACACTGAAGCTTTCTTT CASTSGWGVNTEAFF
TRBJ2-7 TRBV20-1 . 11 . TGCAGTGCTAGTCTTGTTCGGGAGCAGTACTTC CSASLVREQYF
TRBJ1-5 TRBV30 many 14 . TGTGCCTGGAGTGTTGGGGACGGGGGACAGCCCCAGCATTTT CAWSVGDGGQPQHF
TRBJ2-3 TRBV3-1/TRBV3-2 . 16 TRBD2 TGTGCCAGCAGCCAAGAAGGGCGGGGGGAGTCAGATACGCAGTATTTT CASSQEGRGESDTQYF
TRBJ1-1 TRBV5-4 . 14 . TGTGCCAGCAGCTTCCCGGGAATGAACACTGAAGCTTTCTTT CASSFPGMNTEAFF
TRBJ2-2 TRBV21-1 . 24 . TGTGCCAGCAGCAAGGCGTATCCCAAGAACCTGACCTGGCGGGAGGACATGAACACCGGGGAGCTGTTTTTT CASSKAYPKNLTWREDMNTGELFF
TRBJ1-1 TRBV7-9 . 16 . TGTGCCAGCAGCTATAGGAGGCGGGTGGGGGGCACTGAAGCTTTCTTT CASSYRRRVGGTEAFF
TRBJ2-3 TRBV5-6 . 16 TRBD1 TGTGCCAGCAGCTTAACTGGACAGGGAAACACAGATACGCAGTATTTT CASSLTGQGNTDTQYF
TRBJ1-2 TRBV6-5 . 16 TRBD1 TGTGCCAGCAGTTACTGGGGACAGGCTCCTAACTATGGCTACACCTTC CASSYWGQAPNYGYTF
TRBJ2-7 TRBV5-1 . 14 . TGCGCCAGCAGCTTGGACAGGCCCTCCTACGAGCAGTACTTC CASSLDRPSYEQYF
TRBJ1-1 TRBV25-1 . 13 . TGTGCCAGCCGGGGGTTGGGGAACACTGAAGCTTTCTTT CASRGLGNTEAFF
TRBJ1-2 TRBV5-6 . 15 . TGTGCCAGCAGCTTGGAGACAGGTCCGCCCTATGGCTACACCTTC CASSLETGPPYGYTF
TRBJ1-2 TRBV2 . 15 . TGTGCCAGCAGTGATATCCCAGGGGCTTCACGGGGCTACACCTTC CASSDIPGASRGYTF
TRBJ1-4 TRBV21-1 once 13 . TGTGCCAGTCCCCGGGACAGGGGGGAAAAACTGTTTTTT CASPRDRGEKLFF
TRBJ1-2 TRBV5-6 . 16 TRBD1 TGTGCCAGCAGCTTCCCGACTAGACAGGGGGCGCAGGGCTACACCTTC CASSFPTRQGAQGYTF
TRBJ1-2 TRBV10-3 . 13 . TGTGCCATCAGTGAGGGACAGAACTATGGCTACACCTTC CAISEGQNYGYTF
TRBJ1-1 TRBV5-6 . 14 TRBD1 TGTGCCAGCAGCTTCGGACAGGGGGCCACTGAAGCTTTCTTT CASSFGQGATEAFF
TRBJ1-1 TRBV6-1 . 16 TRBD1 TGTGCCAGCAGTGGCGACAGGGGGCCGGTGAACACTGAAGCTTTCTTT CASSGDRGPVNTEAFF
TRBJ2-7 TRBV3-1/TRBV3-2 . 14 . TGTGCCAGCAGCCAAGGCGAGGGAAGCTACGAGCAGTACTTC CASSQGEGSYEQYF
TRBJ1-2 TRBV27 . 18 TRBD1 TGTGCCAGCAGCCTAACCGTCCCCGGGACAGAATATAACTATGGCTACACCTTC CASSLTVPGTEYNYGYTF